Sequencing of this T cell receptor (beta chain) was carried out in a study of cytomegalovirus exposure and HLA in healthy donors. Trimming stripped 2 bases from V and 2 bases from J, with 9 bases between. Looked up from germline, CDR1 is SGHAT and CDR2 is FQNNGV. The CDR3 loop spans 15 amino acids. Study-level points and caveats: Productive status was seen about 87% or about 30% of the time for most TCR beta V segments in an earlier analysis. HLA alleles showed associations with 16,951 TCR beta sequences in a later analysis, at a 0.05 false discovery rate. Reports state that TCR beta sequences accurately predicted most subjects' HLA-A and HLA-B alleles.

The PCR had 60 Vbeta and 13 Jbeta primers. TCRdb's table, derived via immunoSEQ multiplex PCR, lists solely in-frame clones and lacks some. The sample lists roughly 220,000 clones; 70% to 80% were seen once. About this clone: The antigen remains undetermined.

The TCR originated in a young woman in good health and CMV-seronegative. The chain joins TRBV11-2 to TRBJ2-2, with D possibly matching TRBD1 (5 bases). Sequencing input: PBMCs. The CDR3: CASSLRGSNTGELFF. The CDR3 bases are TGTGCCAGCAGCTTAAGGGGCAGTAACACCGGGGAGCTGTTTTTT.